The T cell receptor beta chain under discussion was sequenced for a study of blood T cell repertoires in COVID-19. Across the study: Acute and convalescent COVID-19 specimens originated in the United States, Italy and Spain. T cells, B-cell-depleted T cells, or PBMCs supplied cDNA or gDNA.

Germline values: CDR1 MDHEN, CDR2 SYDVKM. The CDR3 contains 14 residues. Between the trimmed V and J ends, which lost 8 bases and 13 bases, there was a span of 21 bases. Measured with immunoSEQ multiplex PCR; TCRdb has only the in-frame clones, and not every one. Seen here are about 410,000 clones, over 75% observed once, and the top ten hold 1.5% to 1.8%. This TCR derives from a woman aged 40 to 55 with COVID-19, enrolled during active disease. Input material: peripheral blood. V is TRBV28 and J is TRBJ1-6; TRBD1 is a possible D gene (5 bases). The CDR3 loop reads CASGPGTASSPLHF. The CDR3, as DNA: TGTGCCAGCGGCCCCGGGACTGCGAGTTCGCCCCTCCACTTT.